This paragraph reports one T cell receptor (beta chain). The CDR3 runs 14 residues. Trimming left V 5 bases short and J 4 bases short, with 14 bases between. Germline V gene data show CDR1 as SGHDN and CDR2 as FVKESK. The data derive from a study of control samples from healthy donors and cancer patients. Generated by immunoSEQ multiplex PCR, the TCRdb table keeps only in-frame clones and is missing some. The sample comprises some 120,000 clones, roughly nine tenths of which are singletons, and 0.95% to 1.3% rests with the top ten. The specimen was PBMCs. This clonotype originated in a woman aged 45-65 years with colorectal cancer. The rearrangement links TRBV14 to TRBJ1-2, with D uncertain. CDR3 protein: CASSESGRRYGYTF. CDR3 coding DNA: TGTGCCAGCAGCGAGTCAGGCCGCCGCTATGGCTACACCTTC. The entire variable domain, with the rest obtained from reference TRBV14 and TRBJ1-2, is as follows: EAGVTQFPSHSVIEKGQTVTLRCDPISGHDNLYWYRRVMGKEIKFLLHFVKESKQDESGMPNNRFLAERTGGTYSTLKVQPAELEDSGVYFCASSESGRRYGYTFGSGTRLTVV.